The 7 T cell receptor beta chains listed next were all sequenced from one sample in a study of yellow fever vaccine responses in identical twins. TCRdb ran MiXCR on the RT-PCR reads and lists one entry per CDR3 protein. The sample yields 25,000 or so distinct CDR3 sequences, over 70% seen once. The source was T cells from blood (PBMCs), unsorted or a sorted subset (not recorded which), collected before or after yellow fever vaccination (not recorded which). Receptors were obtained from a woman between 18 and 29 years old who received the yellow fever vaccine.

The chain recombines TRBV11-1 with TRBJ2-1; D tentatively fits TRBD1 or TRBD2 (5 bases each). V was cut by 2 bases and J by 4 bases, with 12 bases left in between. The CDR3 is 15 amino acids. Looked up from germline, CDR1 is SGHAT and CDR2 is FQDESV (reference sequence). DNA of the CDR3: TGTGCCAGCAGCTTATGGGAGCAGGGATACAATGAGCAGTTCTTC. Translating gives CASSLWEQGYNEQFF.

This sequence joins TRBV10-3 and TRBJ2-1; D might be TRBD2 (7 bases). This CDR3 comprises 15 residues. V lost 6 bases and J lost 2, with 14 bases in between. CDR1 and CDR2 from the germline V gene are ENHRY and SYGVKD. The CDR3 sequence is CAISGGGGAYNEQFF. The CDR3 DNA is TGTGCCATCAGCGGAGGGGGGGGTGCCTACAATGAGCAGTTCTTC.

This clonotype is judged medium-sized (0.01 to 0.1%). The V gene is TRBV7-6, the J gene TRBJ1-1; 12 nucleotides align to TRBD1. The V gene end was trimmed by 3 bases and the J gene end by 0 bases; junction bases not matched to a gene: 5. Germline V lookup: CDR1 SGHVS, CDR2 FNYEAQ. The CDR3 sequence is 17 residues long. CDR3 in amino acids: CASSFGTGGLMNTEAFF. The CDR3 nucleotides are TGTGCCAGCAGCTTTGGGACAGGGGGCCTCATGAACACTGAAGCTTTCTTT.

A few counts support this clonotype. The V call is TRBV18, the J call TRBJ2-3, with TRBD1 identical over 7 bases. With 5 bases clipped from V and 1 base from J, the junction kept 0 bases outside the gene matches. CDR1 and CDR2 from the germline V gene are KGHSH and LQKENI. The CDR3 loop spans 13 amino acids. The CDR3 DNA sequence: TGTGCCAGCTCAGGACAGGGCACAGATACGCAGTATTTT. Its translation: CASSGQGTDTQYF.

The chain combines TRBV11-3 with TRBJ2-3, with D unresolved. The CDR3 runs to 12 residues. Germline CDR1 is SGHNT and CDR2 is YENEEA. Trimming removed 1 base from V and 6 bases from J, with 5 bases in between. CDR3 bases: TGTGCCAGCAGCTTAGGAGTGGATACGCAGTATTTT. Translation gives CASSLGVDTQYF.

The J gene is TRBJ2-1, the V gene TRBV6-1; the match to TRBD1 covers 7 bases. V lost 5 bases, J lost 3 bases, and 4 bases stayed unmatched. Germline lookup yields CDR1 MNHNS and CDR2 SASEGT. The CDR3 extends over 14 amino acids. DNA of the CDR3: TGTGCCAGCAGTCAACGGACAGGCTACAATGAGCAGTTCTTC. Protein: CASSQRTGYNEQFF.

The V gene is TRBV11-1, the J gene TRBJ1-1; the D is unclear. The CDR3 is made up of 15 amino acids. Per the germline V gene, CDR1 is SGHAT and CDR2 is FQDESV (reference sequence). Trimming took off 6 bases at V and 2 bases at J, with 16 bases between the two ends. As DNA, the CDR3 is TGTGCCAGCAGGTCGACGCCGGGAACAAACACTGAAGCTTTCTTT. It encodes CASRSTPGTNTEAFF. The variable domain in full, completed from reference TRBV11-1 and TRBJ1-1, reads EAEVAQSPRYKITEKSQAVAFWCDPISGHATLYWYRQILGQGPELLVQFQDESVVDDSQLPKDRFSAERLKGVDSTLKIQPAELGDSAMYLCASRSTPGTNTEAFFGQGTRLTVV.